Shown below are 27 T cell receptor beta chains from a single sample sequenced in a study of blood T cell repertoires in COVID-19. Here immunoSEQ multiplex PCR was the method, and the copy in TCRdb shows in-frame clones only, minus some. The sample has 85,000 to 100,000 clones; about two thirds are singletons. The sample comprised peripheral blood. Receptor source: a woman aged 60 to 75 in a cohort sampled during active or convalescent COVID-19.

The chain carries TRBV20-1 and TRBJ2-5; possibly TRBD2 for D (6 bases). Germline lookup yields CDR1 DFQATT and CDR2 SNEGSKA (reference sequence). The CDR3 contains 13 residues. The V and J ends lost 6 bases and 3 bases respectively, with 14 bases between them. CDR3 bases: TGCAGTGCGAGTTCTTGGGGGGAAGAGACCCAGTACTTC. It is translated as CSASSWGEETQYF.

This clone was counted a single time. The chain has TRBV30 and TRBJ1-5; 7 bases are shared with TRBD1. Germline values: CDR1 GTSNPN, CDR2 SVGIG (reference sequence). V lost 0 bases, J lost 4 bases, and 6 bases stayed unmatched. This CDR3 spans 15 amino acids. The CDR3 DNA follows: TGTGCCTGGAGTGTAAGACAGGGAACTAATCAGCCCCAGCATTTT. Protein product: CAWSVRQGTNQPQHF. The full variable domain, rest sourced from reference TRBV30 and TRBJ1-5, is SQTIHQWPATLVQPVGSPLSLECTVEGTSNPNLYWYRQAAGRGLQLLFYSVGIGQISSEVPQNLSASRPQDRQFILSSKKLLLSDSGFYLCAWSVRQGTNQPQHFGDGTRLSIL.

This clone was observed a handful of times. The V call is TRBV5-1, the J call TRBJ1-1, with D hard to call. CDR1 and CDR2 (germline): SGHRS, YFSETQ. V lost 4 bases and J 1 base, leaving 8 bases between the germline ends. The CDR3 is 13 residues long. CDR3 amino acids: CASSVDGNTEAFF. The CDR3 nucleotides read TGCGCCAGCAGCGTGGACGGGAACACTGAAGCTTTCTTT.

This rearrangement joins TRBV7-9 to TRBJ2-7; 11 positions match TRBD1. The germline gives CDR1 SEHNR, CDR2 FQNEAQ (reference sequence). V was clipped by 3 bases and J by 5 bases; unmatched bases: 6. CDR3 size: 15 residues. In nucleotides, the CDR3 is TGTGCCAGCAGCTTCACCGGGACAGGGGGGAACGAGCAGTACTTC. It yields the protein CASSFTGTGGNEQYF.

This clone was observed a single time. The chain links TRBV18 to TRBJ2-5; D is uncertain. The ends were cut back, 2 bases at V and 0 bases at J, with 7 bases in the middle. From germline, CDR1 is KGHSH and CDR2 LQKENI. The CDR3 is 14 residues long. CDR3 region: CASSPSVYQETQYF. The DNA of the CDR3 is TGTGCCAGCTCACCATCGGTGTACCAAGAGACCCAGTACTTC.

With respect to this clone: The same CDR3 arises from other DNA sequences in this sample as well. The chain is built from TRBV5-1 and TRBJ1-1; the D is unclear. The CDR3 extends over 13 amino acids. Trimming pared 5 bases from V and 0 bases from J, leaving 8 bases between. Germline V lookup: CDR1 SGHRS, CDR2 YFSETQ. The CDR3 DNA follows: TGCGCCAGCAGGGGCTCCATGAACACTGAAGCTTTCTTT. As protein: CASRGSMNTEAFF. Together with reference TRBV5-1 and TRBJ1-1, the CDR3 gives the full variable domain: KAGVTQTPRYLIKTRGQQVTLSCSPISGHRSVSWYQQTPGQGLQFLFEYFSETQRNKGNFPGRFSGRQFSNSRSEMNVSTLELGDSALYLCASRGSMNTEAFFGQGTRLTVV.

The chain uses TRBV9 and TRBJ1-1, with D possibly being TRBD1 (6 bases). V lost 3 bases and J 1 base, leaving 10 bases between the germline ends. Germline CDR1 and CDR2: SGDLS and YYNGEE. This CDR3 has 14 residues. The CDR3 DNA follows: TGTGCCAGCAGCGCCGGACAGAGGAACACTGAAGCTTTCTTT. Encoded protein: CASSAGQRNTEAFF.

This chain connects TRBV9 to TRBJ2-3; the D is unclear. This CDR3 region has 13 residues. CDR1 SGDLS and CDR2 YYNGEE come from the germline V gene. Trimming removed 2 bases from V and 0 bases from J, with 4 bases in between. In DNA, the CDR3 is TGTGCCAGCAGCGTTCGGAGCACAGATACGCAGTATTTT. This sequence encodes CASSVRSTDTQYF.

This chain connects TRBV6-4 to TRBJ1-1; D is ambiguous. The CDR3 is 13 residues long. Germline CDR1 MRHNA, CDR2 SNTAGT. V was shortened by 2 bases and J by 0 bases, with 4 bases between the two germline ends. CDR3 sequence: CASSDLLNTEAFF. CDR3 in DNA: TGTGCCAGCAGTGACCTGTTGAACACTGAAGCTTTCTTT.

The J gene is TRBJ1-5, the V gene TRBV3-1 (or the pseudogene TRBV3-2); D is uncertain. Trimming left V 5 bases short and J 0 bases short, with 5 bases between. Germline V gene lookup returns CDR1 LGHDT and CDR2 YNNKEL (reference sequence). The CDR3 length is 13 residues. The CDR3 region is CASSGSSNQPQHF. The CDR3 DNA sequence: TGTGCCAGCAGCGGCAGTAGCAATCAGCCCCAGCATTTT.

This clone has a handful of counts. V is TRBV20-1 and J is TRBJ1-5; tentative D call: TRBD1 (5 bases). The CDR3 contains 11 residues. Trimming pared 3 bases from V and 6 bases from J, leaving 6 bases between. CDR1 and CDR2 from the germline V gene are DFQATT and SNEGSKA (reference sequence). The CDR3 region is CSARGPQPQHF. CDR3 sequence (DNA): TGCAGTGCTAGGGGGCCTCAGCCCCAGCATTTT.

This clone has only a few counts. The rearrangement links TRBV4-3 to TRBJ2-7, with D perhaps matching TRBD1 (6 bases). The CDR3 sequence is 16 residues long. V was cut by 1 base and J by 3 bases, with 16 bases left in between. Germline-derived CDR1 and CDR2 are LGHNA and YSLEER. CDR3: CASSQGGPTGIYEQYF. CDR3 coding DNA: TGCGCCAGCAGCCAAGGTGGGCCTACAGGGATCTACGAGCAGTACTTC.

V is TRBV19 and J is TRBJ2-2; 10 bases agree with TRBD1. The germline V gene has CDR1 LNHDA and CDR2 SQIVND (reference sequence). CDR3 length: 16 amino acids. V was pared by 4 bases and J by 5 bases, with 7 bases of the junction left unmatched. The CDR3 here is CASSTRQGARTGELFF. The CDR3 region has the DNA TGTGCCAGTAGTACCCGACAGGGGGCGCGGACCGGGGAGCTGTTTTTT.

This clone has a handful of counts. The V gene is TRBV6-5, the J gene TRBJ1-3; 8 bases map to TRBD1. The CDR3 consists of 14 residues. With 2 bases clipped from V and 4 bases from J, the junction kept 1 base outside the gene matches. The germline gives CDR1 MNHEY, CDR2 SVGAGI. CDR3 DNA: TGTGCCAGCAGTTACGGGGACAGGGGAAACACCATATATTTT. It encodes CASSYGDRGNTIYF.

The genes are TRBV18 and TRBJ1-2; 7 positions match TRBD1. CDR3 length: 13 amino acids. Germline CDR1 reads KGHSH; CDR2 reads LQKENI. The V and J ends lost 6 bases and 4 bases, in that order; junction bases with no gene match: 5. The CDR3 protein is CASSPTGVYGYTF. The CDR3 bases are TGTGCCAGCTCCCCCACAGGGGTCTATGGCTACACCTTC. Full variable domain (remainder filled in from reference TRBV18 and TRBJ1-2): NAGVMQNPRHLVRRRGQEARLRCSPMKGHSHVYWYRQLPEEGLKFMVYLQKENIIDESGMPKERFSAEFPKEGPSILRIQQVVRGDSAAYFCASSPTGVYGYTFGSGTRLTVV.

The chain joins TRBV3-1 (or the pseudogene TRBV3-2) to TRBJ2-3; no clear D gene. This CDR3 region has 17 residues. V dropped 4 bases and J dropped 1 base, with 18 bases sitting between them. Germline lookup yields CDR1 LGHDT and CDR2 YNNKEL (reference sequence). The DNA of the CDR3 is TGTGCCAGCAGCCCCCGGGTCGTCCCTTCTGGCACAGATACGCAGTATTTT. Its protein is CASSPRVVPSGTDTQYF.

The chain links TRBV12-3 or TRBV12-4 to TRBJ1-2; 9 bases are a match to TRBD1. The CDR3 runs to 13 residues. J gave up 7 bases and V 5 bases, and 5 bases lay outside the gene matches. The CDR3 reads CASSGTGNRGYTF. Here the CDR3 DNA reads TGTGCCAGCAGTGGGACAGGGAACCGTGGCTACACCTTC.

The chain couples TRBV5-6 to TRBJ2-7; 7 positions agree with TRBD1. The CDR3 sequence is 14 residues long. The V gene's germline CDR1 is SGHDT and CDR2 YYEEEE. After removal of 2 bases from V and 4 bases from J, the junction contained 6 bases not matched to a gene. The CDR3 loop is CASSLNRGAYEQYF. CDR3 nucleotides: TGTGCCAGCAGCTTAAACAGGGGCGCTTACGAGCAGTACTTC.

The chain carries TRBV15 and TRBJ1-3, with D perhaps TRBD1 (5 bases). This CDR3 is 16 amino acids long. V was pared by 4 bases and J by 1 base, with 14 bases between. Looked up from germline, CDR1 is LNHNV and CDR2 is YYDKDF (reference sequence). CDR3 DNA: TGTGCCACCAGCAACCGGGGGATTTATTCTGGAAACACCATATATTTT. Translated: CATSNRGIYSGNTIYF.

V usage is TRBV19 and J usage is TRBJ2-7, with TRBD1 matching over 10 bases. CDR1 is LNHDA, CDR2 SQIVND, per germline (reference sequence). V dropped 5 bases and J dropped 6; count of bases not matched to a gene: 1. The CDR3 is 12 residues long. CDR3 in amino acids: CASSDRGLEQYF. The CDR3 region has the DNA TGTGCCAGTAGTGACAGGGGGCTCGAGCAGTACTTC.

The rearrangement links TRBV12-5 to TRBJ2-1, with TRBD1 matching over 7 bases. This CDR3 has 13 amino acids. The ends lost 0 bases at V and 10 bases at J; junction bases unmatched: 3. CDR1 is LGHNT and CDR2 is FRNRAP in the germline V gene. This chain's CDR3 is CASGLVGDSEQFF. Here the CDR3 DNA reads TGTGCTAGTGGTTTGGTAGGGGACAGCGAGCAGTTCTTC.

The rearrangement uses TRBV3-1 (or the pseudogene TRBV3-2) and TRBJ2-1; D may be TRBD2 (6 bases). V dropped 1 base and J dropped 9 bases, with 13 bases sitting between them. There are 14 residues in the CDR3. The germline gives CDR1 LGHDT, CDR2 YNNKEL (reference sequence). The CDR3: CASSQVAAGIEQFF. The CDR3 DNA is TGTGCCAGCAGCCAAGTCGCCGCGGGGATTGAGCAGTTCTTC.

V is TRBV7-8 and J is TRBJ2-4; unclear D gene. V lost 3 bases and J lost 12, with 9 bases in between. The CDR3 is 11 residues long. Looked up from germline, CDR1 is SGHVS and CDR2 is FQNEAQ. For the CDR3, the DNA is TGTGCCAGCAGCTTGGCAGGAAATCAGTACTTC. Amino acid sequence: CASSLAGNQYF.

The genes are TRBV28 and TRBJ2-7; 11 nucleotides align to TRBD1. Germline CDR1 reads MDHEN; CDR2 reads SYDVKM. The CDR3 covers 16 residues. Unmatched junction bases numbered 8, after V lost 3 bases and J lost 4 bases. CDR3 DNA sequence: TGTGCCAGCAGTTTGGCGGTCGGGACAGGGGGGTACGAGCAGTACTTC. It specifies CASSLAVGTGGYEQYF.

This clone was detected a few times. V usage is TRBV7-9 and J usage is TRBJ1-2, with 9 bases identical to TRBD1. Germline trimming cut 3 bases from V and 4 bases from J; bases unmatched to any gene: 6. This CDR3 has 15 amino acids. Germline assignment: CDR1 SEHNR and CDR2 FQNEAQ (reference sequence). The chain's CDR3 is CASSLEGDRAYGYTF. In nucleotides, the CDR3 is TGTGCCAGCAGCTTGGAGGGGGACAGGGCCTATGGCTACACCTTC.

This rearrangement joins TRBV9 to TRBJ1-2; 11 positions match TRBD1. The CDR3 extends over 16 amino acids. Germline V gene sequence: CDR1 SGDLS, CDR2 YYNGEE. Trimming cost V 0 bases and J 3 bases; bases outside gene matches: 4. The DNA of the CDR3 is TGTGCCAGCAGCGTAGGGGACAGGGGGACATACTATGGCTACACCTTC. Its translation is CASSVGDRGTYYGYTF. Full variable domain (outside the CDR3, taken from reference TRBV9 and TRBJ1-2): DSGVTQTPKHLITATGQRVTLRCSPRSGDLSVYWYQQSLDQGLQFLIQYYNGEERAKGNILERFSAQQFPDLHSELNLSSLELGDSALYFCASSVGDRGTYYGYTFGSGTRLTVV.

The chain uses TRBV18 and TRBJ1-3; TRBD1 aligns across 7 bases. Germline loops: CDR1 KGHSH, CDR2 LQKENI. The CDR3 extends over 16 amino acids. V trimming: 2 bases; J trimming: 2 bases; junction bases outside the gene matches: 6. CDR3 region: CASSPTLQGTGNTIYF. The CDR3 DNA reads as TGTGCCAGCTCACCAACCCTACAGGGGACTGGAAACACCATATATTTT.